The clone carrying this T cell receptor (beta chain) was seen at least ten times. Its specificity is unknown. TCR beta libraries were built with iRepertoire HTBI primers and Arm-PCR of CDR3 regions. A single record per CDR3 protein comes from TCRdb applying MiXCR to the multiplex PCR reads. This sample has more than 350,000 distinct CDR3 sequences; 15% occur once, and the top ten carry approximately 15%. Documented time point: newly diagnosed GD, antithyroid drugs for less than 3 months. With RNA extracted from PBMCs as input, the TCR library was made. A nine-milliliter sample of peripheral blood was drawn into EDTA tubes. V lost 3 bases and J lost 3; bases outside the gene matches: 4. Germline V gene data show CDR1 as KGHDR and CDR2 as SFDVKD. The length of the CDR3 is 16 residues. The data originate from a study of regulatory T cells in long-lasting Graves disease. General study results and limits: There was favoring of TRBV28, TRBJ1-2 and TRBJ2-5 in persistent disease.

A further study also used this sample, focusing on T cells in Graves' hyperthyroidism and ophthalmopathy.

The chain carries TRBV24-1 and TRBJ2-1; 10 positions agree with TRBD2. The material was peripheral blood mononuclear cells (PBMCs), obtained at new diagnosis, from a patient treated with antithyroid drugs. The sequence was obtained from a woman aged 25 to 39 with Graves disease. The CDR3 sequence is CATSDTRTSGYNEQFF. In DNA form, the CDR3 reads TGTGCCACCAGTGATACTCGGACTAGCGGCTACAATGAGCAGTTCTTC.